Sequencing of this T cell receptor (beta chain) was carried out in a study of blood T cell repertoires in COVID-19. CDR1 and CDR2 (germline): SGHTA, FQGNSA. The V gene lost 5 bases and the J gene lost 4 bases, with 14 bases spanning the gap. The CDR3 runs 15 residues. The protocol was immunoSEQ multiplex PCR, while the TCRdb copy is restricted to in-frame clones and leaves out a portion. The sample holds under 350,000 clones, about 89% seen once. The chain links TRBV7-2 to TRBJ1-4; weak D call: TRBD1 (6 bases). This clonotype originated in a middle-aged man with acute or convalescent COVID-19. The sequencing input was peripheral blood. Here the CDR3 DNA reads TGTGCCAGCAGCCTCGAGAGACAGGTTAATGAAAAACTGTTTTTT. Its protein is CASSLERQVNEKLFF.